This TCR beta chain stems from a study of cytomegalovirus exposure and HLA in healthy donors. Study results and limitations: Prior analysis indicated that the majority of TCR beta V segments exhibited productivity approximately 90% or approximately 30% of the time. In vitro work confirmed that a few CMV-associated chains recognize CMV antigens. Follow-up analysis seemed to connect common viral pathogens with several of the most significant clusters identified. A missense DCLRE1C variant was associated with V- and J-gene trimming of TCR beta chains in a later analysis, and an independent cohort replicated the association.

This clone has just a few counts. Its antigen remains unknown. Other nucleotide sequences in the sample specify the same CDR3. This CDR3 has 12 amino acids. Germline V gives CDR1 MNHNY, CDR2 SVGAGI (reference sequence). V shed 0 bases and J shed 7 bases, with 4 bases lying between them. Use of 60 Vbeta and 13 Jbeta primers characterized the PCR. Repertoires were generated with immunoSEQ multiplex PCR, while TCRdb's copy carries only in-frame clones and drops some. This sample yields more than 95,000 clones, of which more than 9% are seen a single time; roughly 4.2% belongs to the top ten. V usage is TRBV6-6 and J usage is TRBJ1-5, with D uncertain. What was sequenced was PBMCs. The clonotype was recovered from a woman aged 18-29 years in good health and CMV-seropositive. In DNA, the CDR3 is TGTGCCAGCAGTTACTCGAGGCAGCCCCAGCATTTT. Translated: CASSYSRQPQHF.